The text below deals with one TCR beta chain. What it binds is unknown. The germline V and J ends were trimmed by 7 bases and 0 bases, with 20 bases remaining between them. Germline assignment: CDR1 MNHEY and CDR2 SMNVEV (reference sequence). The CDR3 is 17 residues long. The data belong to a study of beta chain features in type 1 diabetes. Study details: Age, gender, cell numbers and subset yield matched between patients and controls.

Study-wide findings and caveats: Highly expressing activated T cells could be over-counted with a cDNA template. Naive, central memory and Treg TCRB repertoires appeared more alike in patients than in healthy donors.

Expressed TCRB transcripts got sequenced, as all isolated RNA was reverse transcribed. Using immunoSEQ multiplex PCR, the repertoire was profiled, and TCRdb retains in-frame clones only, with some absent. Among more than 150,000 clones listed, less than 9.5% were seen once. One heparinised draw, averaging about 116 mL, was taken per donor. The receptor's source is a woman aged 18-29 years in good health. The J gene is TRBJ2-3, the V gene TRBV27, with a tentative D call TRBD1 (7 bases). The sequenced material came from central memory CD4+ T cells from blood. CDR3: CASTSPHRGLSTDTQYF. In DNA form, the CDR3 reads TGTGCCAGCACTTCCCCCCACAGGGGACTGAGCACAGATACGCAGTATTTT.